The 20 T cell receptor beta chains in this list originate from one sample, sequenced in a study of cytomegalovirus exposure and HLA in healthy donors. PCR amplification relied on 60 Vbeta primers (plus 13 Jbeta primers). Profiling relied on immunoSEQ multiplex PCR, and the TCRdb table lists in-frame clones only, not all of them. The sample holds 150,000 to 200,000 clones; about 85% are singletons and the top ten take about 2.1%. Material for sequencing was PBMCs. Receptors were obtained from a young man in good health and CMV-seropositive.

V and J are TRBV19 and TRBJ1-5; D remains unclear. V lost 3 bases, J lost 2 bases, and 11 bases lay in between. The CDR3 consists of 15 residues. Germline V CDR1 and CDR2: LNHDA, SQIVND (reference sequence). This CDR3 reads CASSIRGSRNQPQHF. Written as DNA, the CDR3 is TGTGCCAGTAGTATCCGGGGATCTCGCAATCAGCCCCAGCATTTT.

This clone was detected only once. The chain couples TRBV5-6 to TRBJ2-1; maybe TRBD2 (5 bases). Trimming cost V 1 base and J 0 bases, with 8 bases left between them. The CDR3 contains 15 residues. Germline CDR1 and CDR2: SGHDT and YYEEEE. CDR3 sequence (DNA): TGTGCCAGCAGCTTGAGAGGGATCTCCTACAATGAGCAGTTCTTC. Protein: CASSLRGISYNEQFF.

The rearrangement joins TRBV27 to TRBJ2-7; possible D gene TRBD1, 7 bases. Germline V gives CDR1 MNHEY, CDR2 SMNVEV (reference sequence). The V and J ends lost 2 bases and 5 bases respectively, with 13 bases between them. The CDR3 loop spans 14 amino acids. Written as DNA, the CDR3 is TGTGCCAGCAGTTTAGACAGGGAGGTCAACGAGCAGTACTTC. Protein product: CASSLDREVNEQYF.

This clone was seen just once. This rearrangement joins TRBV12-5 to TRBJ2-6; TRBD1 agrees at 9 bases. CDR1 and CDR2 (germline): LGHNT, FRNRAP. This CDR3 has 18 amino acids. After removal of 3 bases from V and 0 bases from J, the junction contained 6 bases not matched to a gene. The CDR3 nucleotides are TGTGCTAGTGGTTTTGGGACAGGGTGGGACTCTGGGGCCAACGTCCTGACTTTC. Its translation is CASGFGTGWDSGANVLTF.

The chain joins TRBV5-6 to TRBJ2-3, with 8 positions matching TRBD2. Germline CDR1 reads SGHDT; CDR2 reads YYEEEE. There are 15 residues in the CDR3. V trimming: 1 base; J trimming: 4 bases; junction bases outside the gene matches: 5. The CDR3 DNA sequence: TGTGCCAGCAGCTTGCCGGGACTAGGCGCAGATACGCAGTATTTT. Its translation is CASSLPGLGADTQYF.

The V gene is TRBV4-3, the J gene TRBJ2-7, with TRBD2 as a possible D gene (6 bases). CDR1 and CDR2 from the germline V gene are LGHNA and YSLEER. Trimming removed 0 bases from V and 4 bases from J, with 7 bases in between. The CDR3 runs to 13 residues. The DNA for the CDR3 is TGCGCCAGCAGCCAAGAGGGGGGTTACGAGCAGTACTTC. Translated: CASSQEGGYEQYF.

The J gene is TRBJ1-2, the V gene TRBV9; D ambiguous. CDR3 length equals 12 residues. The V and J ends lost 3 bases and 8 bases respectively, with 11 bases between them. The V gene's germline CDR1 is SGDLS and CDR2 YYNGEE. The CDR3 reads CASSDRSGGYTF. CDR3 DNA sequence: TGTGCCAGCAGCGACCGAAGCGGAGGCTACACCTTC.

To note about this clone: Other DNA sequences within the sample encode an identical CDR3. The chain employs TRBV7-2 and TRBJ1-1; no reliable D call. The germline V gene encodes CDR1 SGHTA and CDR2 FQGNSA. The CDR3 totals 14 residues. Trimming left V 3 bases short and J 1 base short, with 9 bases between. CDR3 coding DNA: TGTGCCAGCAGCTTGGGCAGGCAGAACACTGAAGCTTTCTTT. This gives the protein CASSLGRQNTEAFF.

The V and J genes are TRBV9 and TRBJ2-5; no reliable D call. Germline values: CDR1 SGDLS, CDR2 YYNGEE. CDR3 length equals 12 residues. Between the trimmed V and J ends, which lost 3 bases and 5 bases, there was a span of 8 bases. Here the CDR3 reads CASSAYGETQYF. The CDR3 coding sequence is TGTGCCAGCAGCGCATACGGGGAGACCCAGTACTTC.

V usage is TRBV5-1 and J usage is TRBJ2-7; TRBD1 might be the D (6 bases). The CDR3 loop spans 15 amino acids. The germline V gene has CDR1 SGHRS and CDR2 YFSETQ. V gave up 0 bases and J gave up 2 bases, with 12 bases separating them. The CDR3 loop is CASSLGTDRPYEQYF. CDR3 DNA: TGCGCCAGCAGCTTGGGAACGGACAGACCCTACGAGCAGTACTTC.

The chain employs TRBV11-2 and TRBJ2-3; 11 nucleotides align to TRBD2. The germline CDR1 and CDR2 sequences are SGHAT and FQNNGV. V lost 5 bases, J lost 3 bases, and 4 bases stayed unmatched. The CDR3 is 15 amino acids. The CDR3 spells CASSLAGGGTDTQYF. The CDR3 nucleotides read TGTGCCAGCAGCCTAGCGGGGGGCGGGACAGATACGCAGTATTTT.

A single count supports this clone. This CDR3 is CASSRRLAGETGELFF. The DNA of the CDR3 is TGTGCCAGCAGCCGGCGGCTAGCGGGGGAAACCGGGGAGCTGTTTTTT. The chain links TRBV13 to TRBJ2-2; 10 positions agree with TRBD2. V lost 5 bases, J lost 5 bases, and 8 bases stayed unmatched. The CDR3 sequence is 16 residues long. The germline gives CDR1 PRHDT, CDR2 FYEKMQ (reference sequence).

This chain joins TRBV2 and TRBJ2-7, with 10 positions matching TRBD1. The V gene's germline CDR1 is SNHLY and CDR2 FYNNEI. The CDR3 has 14 residues. V lost 9 bases, J lost 7 bases, and 12 bases stayed unmatched. CDR3 sequence reads: CARGNDRGLREQYF. The CDR3 bases are TGTGCCAGGGGGAACGACAGGGGGCTAAGGGAGCAGTACTTC.

CDR3 sequence: CASSISDRGHDGYTF. CDR3 nucleotide sequence: TGTGCCAGCAGCATATCGGACAGGGGGCACGATGGCTACACCTTC. This chain links TRBV9 with TRBJ1-2; 11 nucleotides align to TRBD1. The V and J ends lost 4 bases and 6 bases, in that order; junction bases with no gene match: 8. The CDR3 spans 15 residues. Germline CDR1 and CDR2: SGDLS and YYNGEE.

The V and J genes are TRBV5-1 and TRBJ1-3; 7 bases map to TRBD1. The CDR3 is made up of 14 amino acids. Germline V lookup: CDR1 SGHRS, CDR2 YFSETQ. The V segment lost 0 bases and the J segment 3 bases; nucleotides outside the gene matches: 0. DNA for the CDR3: TGCGCCAGCAGCTTGGGACAGGGTGGAAACACCATATATTTT. The encoded protein is CASSLGQGGNTIYF.

The CDR3 DNA reads as TGTGCCAGCTCCCCGGGACAGTATAATTCACCCCTCCACTTT. Translated, it gives CASSPGQYNSPLHF. This chain joins TRBV4-2 and TRBJ1-6; 7 bases align to TRBD1. J was trimmed by 4 bases and V by 8 bases; bases with no gene match: 5. Germline-derived CDR1 and CDR2 are LGHNA and YNFKEQ. CDR3 length equals 14 residues.

V gene TRBV9 combines with J gene TRBJ2-1; no definite D call. The CDR3 has 14 amino acids. V lost 0 bases and J 8 bases, leaving 12 bases between the germline ends. CDR1 SGDLS and CDR2 YYNGEE come from the germline V gene. CDR3 nucleotide sequence: TGTGCCAGCAGCGTAGAGACTGATTACTATGAGCAGTTCTTC. Residues: CASSVETDYYEQFF.

In DNA, the CDR3 is TGCGCCAGCAGCCCAGCGGCTAGCGCCTACAATGAGCAGTTCTTC. Translating gives CASSPAASAYNEQFF. The J gene is TRBJ2-1, the V gene TRBV5-1, with a tentative D call TRBD2 (6 bases). Between the trimmed V and J ends, which lost 4 bases and 2 bases, there was a span of 13 bases. CDR3 size: 15 residues. Germline V gene data show CDR1 as SGHRS and CDR2 as YFSETQ.

As regards this clone: A junction end diverges from the germline sequence, so it may reflect a read error. This chain links TRBV6-6 with TRBJ2-5, with D possibly TRBD1 on 6 matching bases. This CDR3 spans 14 amino acids. Germline values: CDR1 MNHNY, CDR2 SVGAGI (reference sequence). CDR3 residues: CASGYLQGAETQYF. The CDR3 nucleotides are TGTGCCAGCGGTTACCTACAGGGTGCCGAGACCCAGTACTTC.

This clone was seen a single time. This chain links TRBV19 with TRBJ1-2, with a possible D match to TRBD1 (6 bases). Per germline, CDR1 LNHDA and CDR2 SQIVND (reference sequence). V was cut by 10 bases and J by 6 bases, with 15 bases left in between. CDR3 length: 12 residues. In nucleotides, the CDR3 is TGTGCCACCAAGGGGGATTTTGATGGCTACACCTTC. Its translation is CATKGDFDGYTF.